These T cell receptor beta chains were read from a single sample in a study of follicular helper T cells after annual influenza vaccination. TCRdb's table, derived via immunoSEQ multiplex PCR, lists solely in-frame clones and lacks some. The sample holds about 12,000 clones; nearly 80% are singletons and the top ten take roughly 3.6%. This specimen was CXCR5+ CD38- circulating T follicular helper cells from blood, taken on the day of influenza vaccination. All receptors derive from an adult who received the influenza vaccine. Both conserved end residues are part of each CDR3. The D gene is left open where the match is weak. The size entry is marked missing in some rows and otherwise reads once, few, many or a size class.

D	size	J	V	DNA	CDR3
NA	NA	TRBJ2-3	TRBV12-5	TGTGCTAGTGGCCGGGACTCCCACTCAGATACGCAGTATTTT	CASGRDSHSDTQYF
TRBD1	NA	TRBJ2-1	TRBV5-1	TGCGCCAGCAGCTTGTTCCAGGACAGGGGGTTAGGTCGGCAGTTCTTC	CASSLFQDRGLGRQFF
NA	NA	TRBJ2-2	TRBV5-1	TGCGCCAGCAGCGTGGAGAGCACCGGGGAGCTGTTTTTT	CASSVESTGELFF
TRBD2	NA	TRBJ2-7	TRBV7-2	TGTGCCAGCAGCGTTAGCGGGGGGTCCCACTACGAGCAGTACTTC	CASSVSGGSHYEQYF
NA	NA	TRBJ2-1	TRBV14	TGTGCCAGCAGCCAAGGTGTCTACAATGAGCAGTTCTTC	CASSQGVYNEQFF
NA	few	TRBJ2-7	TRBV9	TGTGCCAGCAGCCCTCAAGCCGGGACAACATACGAGCAGTACTTC	CASSPQAGTTYEQYF
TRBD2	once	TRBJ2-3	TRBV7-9	TGTGCCAGCAGCCGAATCATTAGCGGGGGACTTAGCACAGATACGCAGTATTTT	CASSRIISGGLSTDTQYF
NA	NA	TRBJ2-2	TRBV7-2	TGTGCCAGCAGCCAAAGATCAGGGGCCCGCGGCGGGGAGCTGTTTTTT	CASSQRSGARGGELFF
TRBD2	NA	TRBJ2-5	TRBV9	TGTGCCAGCAGCGTAGAGGCTAGCGGCACCCAGTACTTC	CASSVEASGTQYF
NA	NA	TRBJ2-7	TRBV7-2	TGTGCCAGCAGCTTAGGATTTAGCGGTGCCTACGAGCAGTACTTC	CASSLGFSGAYEQYF
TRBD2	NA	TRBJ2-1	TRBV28	TGTGCCAGCAGCAAAAATAGCGGGGGGATCAAACCTTCGATACGCTCCTACAATGAGCAGTTCTTC	CASSKNSGGIKPSIRSYNEQFF
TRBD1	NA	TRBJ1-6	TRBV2	TGTGCCAGCAGTGTTCTGGGGACAGGGGGCTCACCCCTCCACTTT	CASSVLGTGGSPLHF
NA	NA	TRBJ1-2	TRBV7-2	TGTGCCAGCAGCCCGGGGGGGGCTAACTATGGCTACACCTTC	CASSPGGANYGYTF
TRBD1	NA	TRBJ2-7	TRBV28	TGTGCCAGCAGGACGGGACAGACCTACGAGCAGTACTTC	CASRTGQTYEQYF
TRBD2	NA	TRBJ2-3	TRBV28	TGTGCCAGCAGTCCGTCGAAGGCGGGGGGCACAGATACGCAGTATTTT	CASSPSKAGGTDTQYF
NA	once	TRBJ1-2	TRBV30	TGTGCCTGGAGCGAGAAAGCCACTAACTATGGCTACACCTTC	CAWSEKATNYGYTF
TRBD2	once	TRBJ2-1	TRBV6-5	TGTGCCAGCAGTTACGGACTAGCGGGGAACAATGAGCAGTTCTTC	CASSYGLAGNNEQFF
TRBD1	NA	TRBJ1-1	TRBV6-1	TGTGCCAGCAGTGCGGACGGACAGGTAATGAACACTGAAGCTTTCTTT	CASSADGQVMNTEAFF
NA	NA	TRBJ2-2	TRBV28	TGTGCCAGCAGTCCCTCCCCCGGGGCCAAACCCGCCGGGGAGCTGTTTTTT	CASSPSPGAKPAGELFF
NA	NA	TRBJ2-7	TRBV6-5	TGTGCCAGCAGTTACTCGATGGTTCCCGACGAGCAGTACTTC	CASSYSMVPDEQYF
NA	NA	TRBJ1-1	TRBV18	TGTGCCAGCTCACCAGGGCTGGGGGTAGCGAGTACTGAAGCTTTCTTT	CASSPGLGVASTEAFF
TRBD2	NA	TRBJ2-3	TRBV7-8	TGTGCCAGCAGCTTAGTAGGGACTAGGTCAGGTTCAGATACGCAGTATTTT	CASSLVGTRSGSDTQYF
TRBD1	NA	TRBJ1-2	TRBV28	TGTGCCAGCAGTTTCGACAGGGGATTTGGAGGCTACACCTTC	CASSFDRGFGGYTF
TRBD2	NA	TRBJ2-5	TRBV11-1	TGTGCCAGCAGCATCTTTAGGACTAGCGGGGGACTCCAAGAGACCCAGTACTTC	CASSIFRTSGGLQETQYF
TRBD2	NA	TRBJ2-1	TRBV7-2	TGTGCCAGCAGTAGAGGGCCCACTAGCGGGGGGGCCGCTGAGCAGTTCTTC	CASSRGPTSGGAAEQFF
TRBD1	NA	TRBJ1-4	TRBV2	TGTGCCAGCAGTCCGGGACAGGGGGCGATACCTAATGAAAAACTGTTTTTT	CASSPGQGAIPNEKLFF
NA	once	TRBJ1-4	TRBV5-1	TGCGCCAGCAGCCCGGACGGCCCTGCAACTAATGAAAAACTGTTTTTT	CASSPDGPATNEKLFF
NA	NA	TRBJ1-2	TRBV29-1	TGCAGCGGGTCCGGGGGGTATGGCTACACCTTC	CSGSGGYGYTF
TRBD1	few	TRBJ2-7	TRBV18	TGTGCCAGCTCACCACAAAAGGGACAGGCCGCGGGCTACGAGCAGTACTTC	CASSPQKGQAAGYEQYF